This TCR beta chain was retrieved from a study of response to subunit inactivated influenza vaccine. Study-wide results and caveats: Only a handful of new T cells, the authors suggested, are recruited with each seasonal influenza vaccination.

One entry per CDR3 protein, called by TCRdb with MiXCR from the RT-PCR reads. The data show 450,000 to 700,000 distinct CDR3 sequences, approximately 15% seen once. There are many counts of this clonotype. Antigen specificity is unknown. Sequences were derived from PBMCs from blood, sampled 12 days after vaccination. This sequence was found in a man aged 50 to 59 who received an inactivated influenza vaccine.

The CDR3 bases are TGCGCCAGCAGCTGGGCCCCCCTGCTGGAGGGATACAATGAGCAGTTCTTC. Its protein product is CASSWAPLLEGYNEQFF. The V and J genes are TRBV5-1 and TRBJ2-1; D is perhaps TRBD2 (6 bases). Germline CDR1 is SGHRS and CDR2 is YFSETQ. This CDR3 comprises 17 residues. Trimming took 3 bases from V and 4 from J, leaving 20 bases between them.